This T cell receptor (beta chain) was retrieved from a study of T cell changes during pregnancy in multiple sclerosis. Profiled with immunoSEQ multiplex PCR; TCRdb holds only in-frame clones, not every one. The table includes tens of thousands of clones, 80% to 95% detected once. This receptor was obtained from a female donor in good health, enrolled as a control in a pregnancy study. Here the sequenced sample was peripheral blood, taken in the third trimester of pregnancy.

DNA of the CDR3: TGCGCCAGCAGCCAAGATTGGGGGGACAGGGCGTACGAGCAGTACTTC. Its translation is CASSQDWGDRAYEQYF. This chain links TRBV4-3 with TRBJ2-7; 9 positions agree with TRBD1. This CDR3 region has 16 residues. In germline, CDR1 is LGHNA, CDR2 YSLEER. Losses at the gene ends were 0 bases for V and 4 bases for J; bases not matched to a gene: 7.